This TCR beta chain was identified in a study of identical twins. Study findings and constraints: Fewer insertions were carried by abundant cord blood beta clonotypes, but none was seen in memory repertoires.

V was clipped by 4 bases and J by 0 bases, with 15 bases between them. Germline CDR1 SGHRS, CDR2 YFSETQ. This CDR3 spans 16 amino acids. TCRdb analysed the 5' RACE reads with MiXCR anew, one entry per CDR3 protein. Of around 450,000 distinct CDR3 sequences listed, about 14% were seen once; the top ten hold 0.5% to 0.65%. This clonotype was seen ten or more times. As yet, its antigen is unknown. This sample was shared with a second study, whose subject was yellow fever vaccine responses in identical twins.

The specimen was CD4+ T cells sorted from blood. This chain connects TRBV5-1 to TRBJ2-3; maybe TRBD1 (6 bases). The receptor comes from a woman in her late teens or twenties in good health. In DNA form, the CDR3 reads TGCGCCAGCAGCCCCAAAGGACAGATAAGCACAGATACGCAGTATTTT. Encoded protein: CASSPKGQISTDTQYF.